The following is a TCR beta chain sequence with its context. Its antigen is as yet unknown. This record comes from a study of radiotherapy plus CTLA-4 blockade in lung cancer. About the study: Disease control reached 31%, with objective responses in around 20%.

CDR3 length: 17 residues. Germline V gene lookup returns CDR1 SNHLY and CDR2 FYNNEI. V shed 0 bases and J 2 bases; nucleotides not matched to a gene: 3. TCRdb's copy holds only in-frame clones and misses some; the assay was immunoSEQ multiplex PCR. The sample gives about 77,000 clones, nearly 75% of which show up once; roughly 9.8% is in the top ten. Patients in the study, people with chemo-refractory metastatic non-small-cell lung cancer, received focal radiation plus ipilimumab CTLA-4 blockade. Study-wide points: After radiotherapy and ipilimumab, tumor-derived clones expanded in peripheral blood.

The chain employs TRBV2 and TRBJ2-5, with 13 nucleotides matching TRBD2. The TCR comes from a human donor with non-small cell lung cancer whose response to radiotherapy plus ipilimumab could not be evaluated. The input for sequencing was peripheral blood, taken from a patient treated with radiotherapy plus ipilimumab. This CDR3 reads CASSEALLAGGQETQYF. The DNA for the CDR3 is TGTGCCAGCAGTGAAGCCTTACTAGCGGGAGGGCAAGAGACCCAGTACTTC.